The clone carrying this TCR beta chain was seen only once. Antigen specificity is unknown. Sequencing used immunoSEQ multiplex PCR; TCRdb keeps in-frame clones, though not all of them. The profile shows over 130,000 clones, about 90% of them singletons. CDR3 size: 15 residues. Germline loops: CDR1 SGHTA, CDR2 FQGNSA. J was trimmed by 6 bases and V by 4 bases; bases with no gene match: 10. This sample stems from a study of T cell responses to AZD1222 COVID-19 vaccine. Study results and limitations: Every sample of the repertoires postdated the peak T cell response. Vaccine-associated CD4 TCRs spanned spike, dominant at 160-218 and 743-854. The donor group comprised mostly white British people and more females; the analysis possibly underestimated clonal diversity. Nearly half of spike-specific TCRs reportedly target unmutated variant regions.

This chain uses TRBV7-2 with TRBJ2-5, with TRBD2 matching 8 bases. The source was peripheral blood, collected 28 days after the second AZD1222 dose. This clonotype was obtained from an adult who received the AZD1222 COVID-19 vaccine. The CDR3 DNA reads TGTGCCAGCAGCTCTACGGGGGGGAGGATAAAGACCCAGTACTTC. It encodes CASSSTGGRIKTQYF.